The T cell receptor (beta chain) under discussion was sequenced for a study of metastatic and nonmetastatic thyroid tumors. The wider study: Repertoires of blood and of tissue (tumor or nodule) from malignant and benign thyroid patients were compared.

Study findings and constraints: Significantly greater TCR beta diversity was reportedly found in malignant thyroid tumors than in benign nodules (in blood and tumor).

Patients were all untreated before their thyroid surgery. In the original analysis: The distant-metastasis classifier for papillary thyroid cancer was built from CDR3 differences across clinicopathological groups. TCRdb reassembled clones from the PCR reads with MiXCR. It is TCRdb's table, rather than the study itself, that gives the V and J calls and clone size. The sample holds over 20,000 clones, roughly 28% seen once. Germline lookup yields CDR1 DFQATT and CDR2 SNEGSKA (reference sequence). CDR3 length: 14 residues. V trimming: 7 bases; J trimming: 3 bases; junction bases outside the gene matches: 7. This clone is labeled as medium-sized. Its target is not known.

The sample consisted of tumor tissue. This sequence was found in a male donor with papillary thyroid cancer or a benign thyroid nodule (not recorded which). Some clones in this sample may be carry-over from other donors' samples. V and J are TRBV20-1 and TRBJ2-7, with TRBD2 matching 12 bases. CDR3 nucleotides: TGCAGTGGACTAGCGGGAGTCCTCGGCTACGAGCAGTACTTC. Protein sequence: CSGLAGVLGYEQYF.